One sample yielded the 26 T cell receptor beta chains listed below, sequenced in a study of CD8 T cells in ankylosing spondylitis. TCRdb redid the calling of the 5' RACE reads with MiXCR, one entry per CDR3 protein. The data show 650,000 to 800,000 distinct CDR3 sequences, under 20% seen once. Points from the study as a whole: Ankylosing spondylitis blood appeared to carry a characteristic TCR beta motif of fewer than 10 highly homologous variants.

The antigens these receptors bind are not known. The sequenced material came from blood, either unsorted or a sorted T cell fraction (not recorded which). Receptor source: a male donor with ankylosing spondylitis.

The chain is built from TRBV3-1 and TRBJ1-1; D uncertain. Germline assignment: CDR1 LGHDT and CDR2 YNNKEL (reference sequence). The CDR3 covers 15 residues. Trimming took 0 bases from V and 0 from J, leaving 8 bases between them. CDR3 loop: CASSQESRVNTEAFF. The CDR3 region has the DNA TGTGCCAGCAGCCAAGAAAGTCGGGTGAACACTGAAGCTTTCTTT. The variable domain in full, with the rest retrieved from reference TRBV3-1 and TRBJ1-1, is DTAVSQTPKYLVTQMGNDKSIKCEQNLGHDTMYWYKQDSKKFLKIMFSYNNKELIINETVPNRFSPKSPDKAHLNLHINSLELGDSAVYFCASSQESRVNTEAFFGQGTRLTVV.

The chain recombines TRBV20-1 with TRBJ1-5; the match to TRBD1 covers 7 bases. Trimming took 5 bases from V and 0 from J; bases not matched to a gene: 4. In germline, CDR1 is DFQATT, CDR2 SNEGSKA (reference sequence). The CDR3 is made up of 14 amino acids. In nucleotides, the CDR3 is TGCAGTGCTTGGGCAGGGGGTAGCAATCAGCCCCAGCATTTT. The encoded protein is CSAWAGGSNQPQHF.

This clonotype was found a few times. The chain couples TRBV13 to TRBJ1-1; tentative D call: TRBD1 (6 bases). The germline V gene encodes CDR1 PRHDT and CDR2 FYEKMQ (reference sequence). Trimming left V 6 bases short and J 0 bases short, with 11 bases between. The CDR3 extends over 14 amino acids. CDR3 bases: TGTGCCAGCAGGGCTACAGGGTTGAACACTGAAGCTTTCTTT. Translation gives CASRATGLNTEAFF.

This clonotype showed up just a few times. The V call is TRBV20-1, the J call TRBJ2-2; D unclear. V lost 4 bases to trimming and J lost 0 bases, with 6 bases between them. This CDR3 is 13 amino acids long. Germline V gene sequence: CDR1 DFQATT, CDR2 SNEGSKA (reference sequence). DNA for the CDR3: TGCAGTGCTAAAGCCCCGAACACCGGGGAGCTGTTTTTT. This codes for CSAKAPNTGELFF.

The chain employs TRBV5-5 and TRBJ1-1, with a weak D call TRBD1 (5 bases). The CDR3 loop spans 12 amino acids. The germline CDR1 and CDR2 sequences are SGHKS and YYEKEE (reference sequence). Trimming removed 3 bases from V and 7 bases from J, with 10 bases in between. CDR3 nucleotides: TGTGCCAGCAGCTCTGCCCAGGGTGAAGCTTTCTTT. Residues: CASSSAQGEAFF. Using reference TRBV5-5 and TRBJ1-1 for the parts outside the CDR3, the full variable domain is DAGVTQSPTHLIKTRGQQVTLRCSPISGHKSVSWYQQVLGQGPQFIFQYYEKEERGRGNFPDRFSARQFPNYSSELNVNALLLGDSALYLCASSSAQGEAFFGQGTRLTVV.

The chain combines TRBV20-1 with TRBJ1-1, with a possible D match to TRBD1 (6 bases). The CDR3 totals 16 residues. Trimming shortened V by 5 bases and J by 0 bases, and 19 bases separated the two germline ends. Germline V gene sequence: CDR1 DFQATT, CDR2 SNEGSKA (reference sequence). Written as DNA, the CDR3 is TGCAGTGCTCTCTCGGCCACCGGACAGCTGAACACTGAAGCTTTCTTT. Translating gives CSALSATGQLNTEAFF.

In nucleotides, the CDR3 is TGTGCCAGCAGCTTAGAATTGGGCAGGTCCTACGAGCAGTACTTC. Translated: CASSLELGRSYEQYF. The V call is TRBV11-2, the J call TRBJ2-7; no clear D. CDR3 length equals 15 residues. The V and J ends lost 0 bases and 1 base respectively, with 10 bases between them. Germline CDR1 reads SGHAT; CDR2 reads FQNNGV. The entire variable domain, with the rest obtained from reference TRBV11-2 and TRBJ2-7, is as follows: EAGVAQSPRYKIIEKRQSVAFWCNPISGHATLYWYQQILGQGPKLLIQFQNNGVVDDSQLPKDRFSAERLKGVDSTLKIQPAKLEDSAVYLCASSLELGRSYEQYFGPGTRLTVT.

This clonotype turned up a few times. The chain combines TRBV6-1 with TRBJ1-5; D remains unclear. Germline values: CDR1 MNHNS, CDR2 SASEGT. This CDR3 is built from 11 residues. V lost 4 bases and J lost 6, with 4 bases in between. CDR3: CASSGVQPQHF. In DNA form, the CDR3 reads TGTGCCAGCAGTGGGGTTCAGCCCCAGCATTTT.

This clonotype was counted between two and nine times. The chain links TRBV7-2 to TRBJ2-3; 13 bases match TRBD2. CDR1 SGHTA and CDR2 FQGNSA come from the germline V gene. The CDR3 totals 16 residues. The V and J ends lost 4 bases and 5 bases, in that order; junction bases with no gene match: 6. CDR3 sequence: CASSSRTSGSGDTQYF. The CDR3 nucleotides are TGTGCCAGCAGCTCCAGGACTAGCGGGAGTGGAGATACGCAGTATTTT.

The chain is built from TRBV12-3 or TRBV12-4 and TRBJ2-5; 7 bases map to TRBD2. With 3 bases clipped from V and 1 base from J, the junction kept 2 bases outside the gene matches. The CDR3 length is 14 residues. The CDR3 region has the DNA TGTGCCAGCAGTTTCAGGGAGGGCCAAGAGACCCAGTACTTC. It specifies CASSFREGQETQYF.

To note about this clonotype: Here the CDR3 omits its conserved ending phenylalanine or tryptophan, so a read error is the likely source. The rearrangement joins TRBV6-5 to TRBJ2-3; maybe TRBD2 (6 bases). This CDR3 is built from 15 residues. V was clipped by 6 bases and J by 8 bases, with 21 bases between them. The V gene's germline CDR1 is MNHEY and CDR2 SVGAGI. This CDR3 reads CASRDSGTLGRTQYI. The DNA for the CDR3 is TGTGCCAGCAGAGACTCCGGGACTCTAGGACGTACGCAGTATATT.

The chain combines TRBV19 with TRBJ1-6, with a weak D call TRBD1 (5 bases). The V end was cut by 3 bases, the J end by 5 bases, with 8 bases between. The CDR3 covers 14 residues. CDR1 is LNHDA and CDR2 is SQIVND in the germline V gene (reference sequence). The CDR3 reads CASSIGGNNSPLHF. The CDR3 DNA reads TGTGCCAGTAGTATCGGGGGAAATAATTCACCCCTCCACTTT.

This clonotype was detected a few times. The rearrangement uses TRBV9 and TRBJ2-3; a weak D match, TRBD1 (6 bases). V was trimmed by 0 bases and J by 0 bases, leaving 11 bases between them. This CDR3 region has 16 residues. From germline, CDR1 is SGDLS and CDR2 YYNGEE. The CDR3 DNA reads TGTGCCAGCAGCGTAGGCGACAGGACTAGCACAGATACGCAGTATTTT. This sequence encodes CASSVGDRTSTDTQYF.

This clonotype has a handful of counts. CDR3 sequence: CASAKSASSEKLFF. The CDR3, as DNA: TGTGCCAGTGCGAAGTCGGCGTCCAGCGAAAAACTGTTTTTT. The chain combines TRBV6-1 with TRBJ1-4, with D hard to call. V was pared by 9 bases and J by 8 bases, with 19 bases between. The CDR3 has 14 residues. Germline V gene lookup returns CDR1 MNHNS and CDR2 SASEGT.

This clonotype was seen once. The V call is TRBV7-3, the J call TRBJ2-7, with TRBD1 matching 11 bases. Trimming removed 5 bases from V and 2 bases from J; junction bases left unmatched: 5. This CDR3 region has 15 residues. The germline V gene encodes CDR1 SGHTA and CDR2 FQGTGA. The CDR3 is CASSPSGQGAYEQYF. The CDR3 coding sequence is TGTGCCAGCAGCCCCTCGGGACAGGGGGCCTACGAGCAGTACTTC.

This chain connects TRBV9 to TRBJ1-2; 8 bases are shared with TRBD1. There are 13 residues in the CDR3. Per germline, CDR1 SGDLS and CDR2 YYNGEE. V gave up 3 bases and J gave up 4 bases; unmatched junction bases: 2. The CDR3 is CASSADRGYGYTF. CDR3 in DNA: TGTGCCAGCAGCGCCGACAGGGGCTATGGCTACACCTTC.

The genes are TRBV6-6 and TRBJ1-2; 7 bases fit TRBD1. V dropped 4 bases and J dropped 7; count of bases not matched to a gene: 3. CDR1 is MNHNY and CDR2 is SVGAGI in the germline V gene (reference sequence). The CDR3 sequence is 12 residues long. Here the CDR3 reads CASSWGQFGYTF. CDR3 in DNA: TGTGCCAGCAGTTGGGGACAGTTTGGCTACACCTTC.

CDR3 bases: TGCGCCAGCAGCTCTCTCGGGGCGAACACTGAAGCTTTCTTT. This encodes CASSSLGANTEAFF. The rearrangement uses TRBV5-1 and TRBJ1-1, with D possibly TRBD1 on 5 matching bases. The length of the CDR3 is 14 residues. Trimming shortened V by 3 bases and J by 1 base, and 10 bases separated the two germline ends. Per germline, CDR1 SGHRS and CDR2 YFSETQ.

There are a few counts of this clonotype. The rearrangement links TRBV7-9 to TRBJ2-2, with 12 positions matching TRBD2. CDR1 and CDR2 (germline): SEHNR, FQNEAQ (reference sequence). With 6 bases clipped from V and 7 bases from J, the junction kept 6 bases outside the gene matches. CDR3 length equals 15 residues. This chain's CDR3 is CASSGLAGFGGELFF. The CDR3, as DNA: TGTGCCAGCAGTGGACTAGCGGGATTCGGCGGGGAGCTGTTTTTT.

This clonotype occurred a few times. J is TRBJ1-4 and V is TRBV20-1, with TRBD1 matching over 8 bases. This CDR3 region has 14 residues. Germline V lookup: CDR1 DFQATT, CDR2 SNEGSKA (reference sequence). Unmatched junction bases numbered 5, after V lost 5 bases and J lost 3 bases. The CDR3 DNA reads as TGCAGTGCTCCTCCGGGACAGGCTAATGAAAAACTGTTTTTT. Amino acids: CSAPPGQANEKLFF.

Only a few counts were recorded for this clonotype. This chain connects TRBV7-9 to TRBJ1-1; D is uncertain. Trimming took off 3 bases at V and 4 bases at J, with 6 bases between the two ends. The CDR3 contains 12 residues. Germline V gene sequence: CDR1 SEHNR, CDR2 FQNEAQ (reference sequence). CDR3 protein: CASSFLITEAFF. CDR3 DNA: TGTGCCAGCAGCTTCCTCATCACTGAAGCTTTCTTT.

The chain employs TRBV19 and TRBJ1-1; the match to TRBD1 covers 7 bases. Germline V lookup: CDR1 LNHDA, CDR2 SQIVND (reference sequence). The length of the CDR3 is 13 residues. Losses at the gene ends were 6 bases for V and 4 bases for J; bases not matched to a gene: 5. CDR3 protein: CASSKSGGTEAFF. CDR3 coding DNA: TGTGCCAGTAGCAAGTCAGGGGGCACTGAAGCTTTCTTT. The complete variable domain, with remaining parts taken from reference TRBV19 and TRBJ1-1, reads DGGITQSPKYLFRKEGQNVTLSCEQNLNHDAMYWYRQDPGQGLRLIYYSQIVNDFQKGDIAEGYSVSREKKESFPLTVTSAQKNPTAFYLCASSKSGGTEAFFGQGTRLTVV.

The CDR3 here is CASSYGQGGTGELFF. The CDR3, as DNA: TGCGCCAGCAGCTACGGACAGGGGGGGACCGGGGAGCTGTTTTTT. The chain joins TRBV5-1 to TRBJ2-2; 10 bases line up with TRBD1. J lost 5 bases, V lost 3 bases, and 4 bases had no gene match. CDR3 length: 15 residues. The V gene's germline CDR1 is SGHRS and CDR2 YFSETQ.

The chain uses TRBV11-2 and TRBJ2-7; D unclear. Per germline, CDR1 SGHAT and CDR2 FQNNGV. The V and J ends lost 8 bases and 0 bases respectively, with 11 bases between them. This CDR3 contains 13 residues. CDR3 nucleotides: TGTGCCAGCTCCGGCTCTTACTCCTACGAGCAGTACTTC. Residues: CASSGSYSYEQYF.

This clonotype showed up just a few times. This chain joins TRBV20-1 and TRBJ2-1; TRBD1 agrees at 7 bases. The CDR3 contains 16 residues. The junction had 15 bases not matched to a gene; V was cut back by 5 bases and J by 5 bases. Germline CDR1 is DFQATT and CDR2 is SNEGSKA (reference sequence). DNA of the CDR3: TGCAGTGCTCCGTATAGTAGACAGGGCCAGAACAATGAGCAGTTCTTC. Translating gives CSAPYSRQGQNNEQFF.

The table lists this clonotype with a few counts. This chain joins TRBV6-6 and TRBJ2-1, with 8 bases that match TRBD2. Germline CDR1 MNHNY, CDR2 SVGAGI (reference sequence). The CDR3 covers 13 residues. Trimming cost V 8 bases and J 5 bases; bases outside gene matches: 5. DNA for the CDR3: TGTGCCAGCGGAAGCGGGAGAAACAATGAGCAGTTCTTC. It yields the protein CASGSGRNNEQFF.